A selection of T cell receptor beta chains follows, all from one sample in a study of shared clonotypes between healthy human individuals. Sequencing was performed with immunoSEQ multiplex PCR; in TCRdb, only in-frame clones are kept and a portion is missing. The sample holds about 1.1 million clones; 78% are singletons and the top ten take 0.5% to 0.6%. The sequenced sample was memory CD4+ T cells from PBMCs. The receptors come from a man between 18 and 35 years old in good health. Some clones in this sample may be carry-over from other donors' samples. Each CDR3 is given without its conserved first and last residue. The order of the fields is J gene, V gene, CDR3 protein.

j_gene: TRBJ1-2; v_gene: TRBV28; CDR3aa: ASSLYQLLYGYT
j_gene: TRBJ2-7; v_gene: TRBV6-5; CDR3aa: ASSRADWQTYEQY
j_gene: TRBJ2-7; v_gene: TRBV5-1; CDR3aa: ASSSAPGTGSYEQY
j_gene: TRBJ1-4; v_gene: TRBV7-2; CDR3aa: ASSSTGQRGEKLF
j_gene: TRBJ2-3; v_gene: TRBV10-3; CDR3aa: AISETPSGADTQY
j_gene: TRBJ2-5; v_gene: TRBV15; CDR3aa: ATSRASYQETQY
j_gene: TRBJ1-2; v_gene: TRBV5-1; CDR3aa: ASSFTGLDGYT
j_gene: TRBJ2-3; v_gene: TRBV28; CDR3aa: ASRPGGGGTDTQY
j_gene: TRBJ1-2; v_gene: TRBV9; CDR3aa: ASSVSKGAFAGYT
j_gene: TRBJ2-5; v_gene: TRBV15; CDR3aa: ATSRAQGEWETQY
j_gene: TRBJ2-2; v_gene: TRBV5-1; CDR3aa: ASSLYVGTGELF
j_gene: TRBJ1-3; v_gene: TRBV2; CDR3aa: ASRVDRPGNTIY
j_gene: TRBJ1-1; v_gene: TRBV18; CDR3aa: ASSVGRVNTEAF
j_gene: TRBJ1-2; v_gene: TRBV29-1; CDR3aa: SVQNPLNYGYT
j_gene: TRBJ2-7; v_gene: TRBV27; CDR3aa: ASRSPGQGLVGEQY
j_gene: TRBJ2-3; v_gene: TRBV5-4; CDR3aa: ASSFGGRTDTQY
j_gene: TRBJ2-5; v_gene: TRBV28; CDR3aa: ASTPGGSQETQY
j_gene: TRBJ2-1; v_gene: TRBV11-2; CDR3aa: ASSKEAYNEQF
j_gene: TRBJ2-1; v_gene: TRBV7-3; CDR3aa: ASSPTGAGNEQF
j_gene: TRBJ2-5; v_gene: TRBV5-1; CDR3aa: ASFRTGEETQY
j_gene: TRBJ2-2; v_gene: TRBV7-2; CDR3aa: ASSFPLGGTGELF
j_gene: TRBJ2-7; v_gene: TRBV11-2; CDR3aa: ASTKSGDSYEQY
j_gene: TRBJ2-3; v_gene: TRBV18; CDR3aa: ASSTRQAASTDTQY
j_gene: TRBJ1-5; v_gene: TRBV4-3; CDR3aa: ASSQERGRPGNQPQH
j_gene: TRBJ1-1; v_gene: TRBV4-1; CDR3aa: ASSQPTGKNTEAF
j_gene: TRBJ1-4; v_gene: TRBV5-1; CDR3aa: ASSSPGTNEKLF
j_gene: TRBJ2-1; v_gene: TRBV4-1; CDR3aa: ASSQPGTSGSNEQF
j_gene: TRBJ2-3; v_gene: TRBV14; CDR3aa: ASSHFDTQY
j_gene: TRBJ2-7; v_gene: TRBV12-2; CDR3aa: ASRLAPCGYEQY
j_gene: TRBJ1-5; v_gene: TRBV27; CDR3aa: ASRSGGSNQPQH
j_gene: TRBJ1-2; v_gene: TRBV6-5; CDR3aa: ASSRGTVNYGYT
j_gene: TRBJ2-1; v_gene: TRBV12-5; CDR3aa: ASGLDSVGGQQF